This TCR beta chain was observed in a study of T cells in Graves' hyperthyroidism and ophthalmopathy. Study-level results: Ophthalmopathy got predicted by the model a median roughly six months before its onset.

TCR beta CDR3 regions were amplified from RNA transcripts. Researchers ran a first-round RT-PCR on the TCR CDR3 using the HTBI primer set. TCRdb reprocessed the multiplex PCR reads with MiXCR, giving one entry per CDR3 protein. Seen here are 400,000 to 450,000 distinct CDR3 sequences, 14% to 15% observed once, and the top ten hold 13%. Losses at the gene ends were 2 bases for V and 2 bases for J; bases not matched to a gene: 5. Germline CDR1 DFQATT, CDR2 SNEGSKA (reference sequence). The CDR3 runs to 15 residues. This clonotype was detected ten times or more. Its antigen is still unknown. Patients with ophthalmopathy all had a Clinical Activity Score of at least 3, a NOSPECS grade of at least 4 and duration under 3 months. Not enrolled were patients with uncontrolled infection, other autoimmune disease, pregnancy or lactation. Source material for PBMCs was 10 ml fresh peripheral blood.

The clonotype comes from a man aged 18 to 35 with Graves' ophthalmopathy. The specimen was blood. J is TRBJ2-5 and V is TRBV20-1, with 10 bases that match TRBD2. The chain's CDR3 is CSARPGTSVQETQYF. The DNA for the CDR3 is TGCAGTGCTAGACCCGGGACTAGCGTGCAAGAGACCCAGTACTTC.